The T cell receptor beta chain described here comes from a study of beta chain features in type 1 diabetes. Regarding the study as a whole: Moderately but significantly shorter TCRB CDR3s were found in Type 1 diabetes patients in all four CD4+ subsets.

This clone was observed a handful of times. Its antigen is as yet unknown. The sequenced template was cDNA made from the entire isolated RNA. TCRdb keeps only in-frame clones here, not all; method: immunoSEQ multiplex PCR. The sample contains around 280,000 clones, roughly 15% of which appear only once. This TCR derives from a young man with type 1 diabetes. Sequences were obtained from naive CD4+ T cells from blood.

The DNA for the CDR3 is TGTGCCAGCAGAGCGGACAGGAGCTACGAGCAGTACTTC. This sequence encodes CASRADRSYEQYF. This chain joins TRBV2 and TRBJ2-7; 7 bases align to TRBD1. Germline values: CDR1 SNHLY, CDR2 FYNNEI. J was trimmed by 3 bases and V by 6 bases; bases with no gene match: 5. The CDR3 spans 13 residues.